A single sample is the source of the 25 T cell receptor beta chains below, sequenced in a study of cytomegalovirus exposure and HLA in healthy donors. Clones were read by immunoSEQ multiplex PCR, and TCRdb kept only the in-frame ones, dropping some. Among hundreds of thousands of clones listed, roughly 88% were seen once. The specimen was PBMCs. All receptors come from a woman aged 18-35 years in good health and CMV-seronegative.

V usage is TRBV27 and J usage is TRBJ2-5, with TRBD1 matching 11 bases. This CDR3 has 14 amino acids. V shed 6 bases, J shed 7 bases, and the junction held 7 bases outside the gene matches. The V gene's germline CDR1 is MNHEY and CDR2 SMNVEV (reference sequence). For the CDR3, the DNA is TGTGCCAGCAGCTGGACAGGGGGCCGGTGGACCCAGTACTTC. Translated: CASSWTGGRWTQYF.

This chain connects TRBV15 to TRBJ1-1; D possibly corresponds to TRBD1 (5 bases). Trimming removed 0 bases at V and 4 bases at J, with 18 bases between. Germline CDR1 is LNHNV and CDR2 is YYDKDF (reference sequence). This CDR3 is built from 17 residues. DNA for the CDR3: TGTGCCACCAGCAGAGATTCCGTGGCCAGGGAGGCCACTGAAGCTTTCTTT. The encoded protein is CATSRDSVAREATEAFF.

The sample holds a few counts of this clone. This chain uses TRBV19 with TRBJ2-7, with TRBD1 matching 8 bases. Germline V gene data show CDR1 as LNHDA and CDR2 as SQIVND (reference sequence). The CDR3 is 15 residues long. The ends lost 4 bases at V and 1 base at J; junction bases unmatched: 6. CDR3 nucleotides: TGTGCCAGTAGTACCAGGAGACAGGGGTCCTACGAGCAGTACTTC. Translated: CASSTRRQGSYEQYF. Variable domain in full (rest from reference TRBV19 and TRBJ2-7): DGGITQSPKYLFRKEGQNVTLSCEQNLNHDAMYWYRQDPGQGLRLIYYSQIVNDFQKGDIAEGYSVSREKKESFPLTVTSAQKNPTAFYLCASSTRRQGSYEQYFGPGTRLTVT.

V is TRBV6-5 and J is TRBJ2-7, with D maybe TRBD1 (6 bases). V lost 4 bases to trimming and J lost 9 bases, with 19 bases between them. The length of the CDR3 is 14 residues. Germline-derived CDR1 and CDR2 are MNHEY and SVGAGI. The chain's CDR3 is CASSSEGHGIGQYF. The DNA of the CDR3 is TGTGCCAGCAGTTCCGAGGGACACGGGATAGGGCAGTACTTC.

The chain is built from TRBV4-2 and TRBJ1-4; maybe TRBD1 (5 bases). V lost 1 base to trimming and J lost 4 bases, with 10 bases between them. This CDR3 is built from 15 residues. Per germline, CDR1 LGHNA and CDR2 YNFKEQ. The CDR3 spells CASSQGRGDNEKLFF. CDR3 nucleotides: TGTGCCAGCAGCCAAGGAAGGGGCGATAATGAAAAACTGTTTTTT.

The CDR3 spells CASTRDRAYYGYTF. CDR3 nucleotide sequence: TGTGCCAGCACCCGGGACAGGGCCTACTATGGCTACACCTTC. The rearrangement joins TRBV13 to TRBJ1-2, with 9 bases lining up with TRBD1. This CDR3 spans 14 amino acids. The trim removed 7 bases at V and 3 bases at J, leaving 6 bases unmatched. Per germline, CDR1 PRHDT and CDR2 FYEKMQ (reference sequence).

The chain recombines TRBV5-5 with TRBJ2-7, with 7 bases aligning to TRBD1. The CDR3 is 13 residues long. Trimming cost V 4 bases and J 4 bases; bases outside gene matches: 5. Per the germline V gene, CDR1 is SGHKS and CDR2 is YYEKEE (reference sequence). The CDR3 protein is CASSGGQNYEQYF. Written as DNA, the CDR3 is TGTGCCAGCAGCGGGGGACAGAATTACGAGCAGTACTTC.

The V and J genes are TRBV7-8 and TRBJ1-2; a weak D match, TRBD1 (5 bases). The V gene lost 1 base and the J gene lost 0 bases, with 12 bases spanning the gap. CDR3 length: 16 amino acids. Per the germline V gene, CDR1 is SGHVS and CDR2 is FQNEAQ. CDR3 coding DNA: TGTGCCAGCAGCTTAGAGGCGGGACGCGCTAACTATGGCTACACCTTC. Its protein is CASSLEAGRANYGYTF.

The chain carries TRBV27 and TRBJ2-7, with 7 nucleotides matching TRBD2. The CDR3 is 15 residues long. Trimming cost V 5 bases and J 6 bases; bases outside gene matches: 13. The V gene's germline CDR1 is MNHEY and CDR2 SMNVEV (reference sequence). The CDR3 nucleotides read TGTGCCAGCAGTCCCGGGGTAGCGGGCAAGGGCGAGCAGTACTTC. Translating gives CASSPGVAGKGEQYF.

V gene TRBV14 combines with J gene TRBJ2-1, with 9 bases that match TRBD2. Germline CDR1 and CDR2: SGHDN and FVKESK. This CDR3 contains 15 residues. J gave up 6 bases and V 1 base, and 4 bases lay outside the gene matches. The CDR3 region is CASSQVAGVPNEQFF. The CDR3 coding sequence is TGTGCCAGCAGCCAAGTAGCGGGAGTTCCCAATGAGCAGTTCTTC.

This clone appeared once. This chain uses TRBV10-2 with TRBJ1-2; D not resolved. CDR1 and CDR2 (germline): WSHSY, SAAADI. The CDR3 loop spans 14 amino acids. V was clipped by 3 bases and J by 2 bases, with 10 bases between them. In DNA form, the CDR3 reads TGCGCCAGCAGTGATTATATCCCCAACTATGGCTACACCTTC. Protein: CASSDYIPNYGYTF.

The count of this clone is one. This chain uses TRBV27 with TRBJ2-3; 11 bases agree with TRBD2. CDR3 length: 17 residues. Per germline, CDR1 MNHEY and CDR2 SMNVEV (reference sequence). Trimming removed 5 bases from V and 0 bases from J; junction bases left unmatched: 7. CDR3 residues: CASSTPGTSGSTDTQYF. CDR3 nucleotide sequence: TGTGCCAGCAGTACTCCCGGGACTAGCGGTAGCACAGATACGCAGTATTTT.

The V gene is TRBV7-2, the J gene TRBJ2-7; a possible D gene is TRBD2 (6 bases). The CDR3 has 15 amino acids. Germline CDR1 is SGHTA and CDR2 is FQGNSA. The V gene lost 5 bases and the J gene lost 3 bases, with 17 bases spanning the gap. The chain's CDR3 is CASSPLPGLFYEQYF. CDR3 DNA: TGTGCCAGCAGCCCCCTCCCGGGACTCTTCTACGAGCAGTACTTC.

V gene TRBV15 combines with J gene TRBJ1-2; TRBD1 aligns across 9 bases. From germline, CDR1 is LNHNV and CDR2 YYDKDF (reference sequence). V shed 5 bases and J 6 bases; nucleotides not matched to a gene: 10. The CDR3 has 15 amino acids. The CDR3 is CATSPTGGSYNGYTF. Written as DNA, the CDR3 is TGTGCCACCAGCCCGACAGGGGGAAGTTATAATGGCTACACCTTC.

This clone is a singleton in its sample. In DNA, the CDR3 is TGTGCCAGCAGCCCCCGCGGTGGGAGGGACACTGAAGCTTTCTTT. Its protein is CASSPRGGRDTEAFF. This chain connects TRBV7-6 to TRBJ1-1; D call uncertain. Germline V lookup: CDR1 SGHVS, CDR2 FNYEAQ. The CDR3 sequence is 15 residues long. V was shortened by 5 bases and J by 3 bases, with 16 bases between the two germline ends. The full variable domain, in which reference TRBV7-6 and TRBJ1-1 provide the parts outside the CDR3, is GAGVSQSPRYKVTKRGQDVALRCDPISGHVSLYWYRQALGQGPEFLTYFNYEAQQDKSGLPNDRFSAERPEGSISTLTIQRTEQRDSAMYRCASSPRGGRDTEAFFGQGTRLTVV.

This clone was counted a few times. This sequence joins TRBV5-1 and TRBJ1-6; TRBD1 agrees at 8 bases. CDR3 length: 15 amino acids. Unmatched junction bases numbered 8, after V lost 4 bases and J lost 8 bases. Germline loops: CDR1 SGHRS, CDR2 YFSETQ. The CDR3 loop reads CASSIGTGGYSPLHF. CDR3 sequence (DNA): TGCGCCAGCAGCATCGGGACAGGCGGTTATTCACCCCTCCACTTT.

This chain connects TRBV13 to TRBJ1-2; 8 bases align to TRBD1. The CDR3 contains 16 residues. Losses at the gene ends were 8 bases for V and 3 bases for J; bases not matched to a gene: 14. The V gene's germline CDR1 is PRHDT and CDR2 FYEKMQ (reference sequence). This CDR3 reads CASATGEALPHYGYTF. The CDR3 nucleotides are TGTGCCAGCGCGACAGGGGAAGCCCTCCCCCACTATGGCTACACCTTC.

The rearrangement joins TRBV27 to TRBJ1-1; D may be TRBD1 (6 bases). V was clipped by 5 bases and J by 5 bases, with 33 bases between them. This CDR3 comprises 20 residues. Looked up from germline, CDR1 is MNHEY and CDR2 is SMNVEV (reference sequence). The CDR3 spells CASSPPVYRALRVSVTEAFF. In DNA, the CDR3 is TGTGCCAGCAGTCCCCCCGTTTACAGGGCGCTCCGGGTCTCGGTAACTGAAGCTTTCTTT.

The gene calls are TRBV29-1 and TRBJ2-3, with D unclear. This CDR3 spans 17 amino acids. The V and J ends lost 2 bases and 1 base respectively, with 19 bases between them. Germline CDR1 reads SQVTM; CDR2 reads ANQGSEA. CDR3 nucleotide sequence: TGCAGCGTTGAACCCCCAGGCTCAGGCCCCCGCACAGATACGCAGTATTTT. Its protein product is CSVEPPGSGPRTDTQYF.

V usage is TRBV2 and J usage is TRBJ1-1, with D perhaps TRBD1 (6 bases). With 4 bases removed from V and 5 bases from J, the gap between germline ends came to 14 bases. The CDR3 is 14 amino acids. Germline V lookup: CDR1 SNHLY, CDR2 FYNNEI. The DNA of the CDR3 is TGTGCCAGCAGTGTGATACAGGGAAGGACTGAAGCTTTCTTT. Protein sequence: CASSVIQGRTEAFF.

The chain is built from TRBV29-1 and TRBJ2-3; a possible D gene is TRBD2 (5 bases). V was cut by 6 bases and J by 9 bases, with 19 bases left in between. CDR3 length: 13 residues. Germline assignment: CDR1 SQVTM and CDR2 ANQGSEA. CDR3 sequence (DNA): TGCAGCGTGCGAATAGGTAGCGCGGAAACGCAGTATTTT. Its protein product is CSVRIGSAETQYF.

The rearrangement uses TRBV4-1 and TRBJ2-4, with 7 bases fitting TRBD2. This CDR3 has 15 amino acids. The germline V gene encodes CDR1 MGHRA and CDR2 YSYEKL. Germline trimming cut 0 bases from V and 8 bases from J; bases unmatched to any gene: 7. The CDR3 region has the DNA TGCGCCAGCAGCCAAGATCGTGGCGGGGGATACATTCAGTACTTC. This codes for CASSQDRGGGYIQYF.

This chain connects TRBV15 to TRBJ2-7; 7 nucleotides agree with TRBD1. V was pared by 1 base and J by 6 bases, with 3 bases of the junction left unmatched. The CDR3 consists of 13 residues. The germline V gene encodes CDR1 LNHNV and CDR2 YYDKDF (reference sequence). This chain's CDR3 is CATSRGQGPEQYF. In DNA, the CDR3 is TGTGCCACCAGCAGAGGACAGGGTCCCGAGCAGTACTTC.

The CDR3 sequence is CASRLAGSTDTQYF. CDR3 in DNA: TGTGCCAGCAGATTAGCGGGGAGCACAGATACGCAGTATTTT. The gene calls are TRBV7-3 and TRBJ2-3, with 8 bases aligning to TRBD2. This CDR3 has 14 residues. The V segment lost 6 bases and the J segment 0 bases; nucleotides outside the gene matches: 2. Germline V CDR1 and CDR2: SGHTA, FQGTGA. Using reference TRBV7-3 and TRBJ2-3 for the parts outside the CDR3, the full variable domain is GAGVSQTPSNKVTEKGKYVELRCDPISGHTALYWYRQSLGQGPEFLIYFQGTGAADDSGLPNDRFFAVRPEGSVSTLKIQRTERGDSAVYLCASRLAGSTDTQYFGPGTRLTVL.

The genes are TRBV28 and TRBJ1-5; D is uncertain. The CDR3 runs to 14 residues. Germline CDR1 MDHEN, CDR2 SYDVKM. Trimming removed 2 bases from V and 2 bases from J, with 7 bases in between. The CDR3 DNA reads TGTGCCAGCAGTTTACACCCGGGCAATCAGCCCCAGCATTTT. Protein product: CASSLHPGNQPQHF.